These 22 T cell receptor beta chains share one sample of origin, sequenced in a study of blood T cells in healthy people across ages. For the second PCR, which ran for roughly 6 to 11 cycles, a sample-barcoded 5' primer and a J-beta primer mix were used. A single record per CDR3 protein comes from TCRdb applying MiXCR to the 5' RACE reads. The sample holds around 1.5 million distinct CDR3 sequences, roughly 59% seen once. The sequenced sample was blood. These receptors came from a man aged 18 to 29 in good health.

The chain employs TRBV6-6 and TRBJ1-4; tentative D call: TRBD1 (6 bases). CDR3 length: 16 residues. V was clipped by 0 bases and J by 8 bases, with 16 bases between them. Per the germline V gene, CDR1 is MNHNY and CDR2 is SVGAGI (reference sequence). CDR3 coding DNA: TGTGCCAGCAGTTACTCGCCGGCAGGGGAAGGGGAAAAACTGTTTTTT. Its translation: CASSYSPAGEGEKLFF.

This clonotype appeared a few times. This rearrangement joins TRBV4-2 to TRBJ1-2, with D unclear. Germline CDR1 reads LGHNA; CDR2 reads YNFKEQ. Trimming shortened V by 0 bases and J by 1 base, and 12 bases separated the two germline ends. This CDR3 is built from 16 residues. CDR3 DNA: TGTGCCAGCAGCCAAGAGACACCCCCAAATAACTATGGCTACACCTTC. Translating gives CASSQETPPNNYGYTF.

J is TRBJ2-3 and V is TRBV7-8, with D possibly being TRBD1 or TRBD2 (5 bases each). V was cut by 6 bases and J by 0 bases, with 10 bases left in between. This CDR3 spans 14 amino acids. Germline V gives CDR1 SGHVS, CDR2 FQNEAQ. The CDR3 region is CASRVGASTDTQYF. CDR3 nucleotides: TGTGCCAGCAGAGTCGGGGCTAGCACAGATACGCAGTATTTT.

The chain links TRBV9 to TRBJ1-2; D gene uncertain. Germline V gives CDR1 SGDLS, CDR2 YYNGEE. The CDR3 runs to 15 residues. V was pared by 0 bases and J by 6 bases, with 15 bases between. CDR3 amino acids: CASSVVGNNYHGYTF. The CDR3 DNA reads TGTGCCAGCAGCGTAGTCGGCAATAACTACCATGGCTACACCTTC.

This chain links TRBV6-6 with TRBJ2-1; unclear D gene. The germline gives CDR1 MNHNY, CDR2 SVGAGI (reference sequence). Trimming left V 4 bases short and J 2 bases short, with 15 bases between. The CDR3 spans 16 residues. The CDR3 bases are TGTGCCAGCAGTTCCTGGGCAAACAATCCCTACAATGAGCAGTTCTTC. This encodes CASSSWANNPYNEQFF.

The rearrangement links TRBV20-1 to TRBJ2-7; D is perhaps TRBD2 (6 bases). The CDR3 totals 13 residues. V lost 5 bases to trimming and J lost 2 bases, with 13 bases between them. The germline V gene encodes CDR1 DFQATT and CDR2 SNEGSKA (reference sequence). DNA of the CDR3: TGCAGTGCTTATACTGCGGGAACCTACGAGCAGTACTTC. It translates to CSAYTAGTYEQYF.

In its sample, this clonotype was seen a few times. The CDR3 loop is CASSAFTGTAHEQYF. In DNA, the CDR3 is TGTGCCAGCAGCGCTTTTACAGGGACGGCCCACGAGCAGTACTTC. The chain uses TRBV7-8 and TRBJ2-5, with a weak D call TRBD1 (6 bases). TRBJ2-7 explains the end of the DNA better; the J call may be wrong. CDR3 length: 15 amino acids. Germline V CDR1 and CDR2: SGHVS, FQNEAQ.

This clonotype was seen a single time. The chain links TRBV28 to TRBJ2-7, with D perhaps TRBD1 (6 bases). Germline V gene lookup returns CDR1 MDHEN and CDR2 SYDVKM. The V gene lost 2 bases and the J gene lost 7 bases, with 15 bases spanning the gap. CDR3 length: 14 amino acids. CDR3 protein: CASSLLITGKEQYF. CDR3 in DNA: TGTGCCAGCAGTTTACTCATAACAGGGAAGGAGCAGTACTTC.

The chain links TRBV7-2 to TRBJ1-1; 10 bases align to TRBD1. Germline-derived CDR1 and CDR2 are SGHTA and FQGNSA. CDR3 length: 16 residues. V dropped 3 bases and J dropped 6; count of bases not matched to a gene: 10. CDR3: CASSFRLKGTGAEAFF. In DNA, the CDR3 is TGTGCCAGCAGCTTCCGACTAAAGGGGACAGGGGCTGAAGCTTTCTTT. Looking up the rest from reference TRBV7-2 and TRBJ1-1 gives the full variable domain: GAGVSQSPSNKVTEKGKDVELRCDPISGHTALYWYRQSLGQGLEFLIYFQGNSAPDKSGLPSDRFSAERTGGSVSTLTIQRTQQEDSAVYLCASSFRLKGTGAEAFFGQGTRLTVV.

The genes are TRBV29-1 and TRBJ2-2; maybe TRBD1 (5 bases). The CDR3 spans 14 residues. Germline loops: CDR1 SQVTM, CDR2 ANQGSEA. V dropped 4 bases and J dropped 1 base, with 10 bases sitting between them. CDR3 loop: CSVAGIQNTGELFF. The CDR3 region has the DNA TGCAGCGTTGCAGGGATCCAGAACACCGGGGAGCTGTTTTTT.

The rearrangement joins TRBV6-5 to TRBJ1-2; no reliable D call. This CDR3 has 13 residues. The V gene's germline CDR1 is MNHEY and CDR2 SVGAGI. The V end lost 3 bases, the J end lost 1 base, and 6 bases lay between the germline ends. The CDR3 loop reads CASSYAVNYGYTF. CDR3 nucleotides: TGTGCCAGCAGTTATGCCGTTAACTATGGCTACACCTTC.

V and J are TRBV5-6 and TRBJ2-5; D remains ambiguous. Trimming removed 7 bases from V and 0 bases from J, with 10 bases in between. The CDR3 totals 13 residues. Germline V gene lookup returns CDR1 SGHDT and CDR2 YYEEEE. CDR3 nucleotides: TGTGCCAGCCGCGATTTAAACCAAGAGACCCAGTACTTC. This gives the protein CASRDLNQETQYF.

The chain couples TRBV14 to TRBJ1-6; the D is unclear. The CDR3 covers 14 residues. CDR1 is SGHDN, CDR2 FVKESK, per germline. The V end lost 0 bases, the J end lost 9 bases, and 9 bases lay between the germline ends. CDR3 sequence (DNA): TGTGCCAGCAGCCAAGATCACTCAGTTTCACCCCTCCACTTT. Its translation: CASSQDHSVSPLHF.

This chain connects TRBV7-8 to TRBJ2-4; possibly TRBD1 for D (6 bases). The J call could be wrong; TRBJ2-7 is a better fit for the DNA end. Germline assignment: CDR1 SGHVS and CDR2 FQNEAQ. The CDR3 has 16 residues. In DNA form, the CDR3 reads TGTGCCAGCAGCTTAGGCAGGGGCTTAGTCACCTACGAGCAGTACTTC. Protein: CASSLGRGLVTYEQYF.

The chain joins TRBV4-3 to TRBJ1-1, with TRBD1 matching 9 bases. V lost 3 bases to trimming and J lost 0 bases; unmatched junction nucleotides: 5. The CDR3 covers 16 residues. The germline gives CDR1 LGHNA, CDR2 YSLEER. DNA of the CDR3: TGCGCCAGCAGCCACGTACAGGGGGCAATGAACACTGAAGCTTTCTTT. Its protein is CASSHVQGAMNTEAFF.

The chain carries TRBV4-1 and TRBJ1-4, with 8 bases that match TRBD1. In germline, CDR1 is MGHRA, CDR2 YSYEKL. The CDR3 consists of 16 residues. The V gene end was trimmed by 2 bases and the J gene end by 6 bases; junction bases not matched to a gene: 8. The CDR3 DNA is TGCGCCAGCAGCCAACGGCGGACAGGGAAAGATGAAAAACTGTTTTTT. Residues: CASSQRRTGKDEKLFF.

This chain links TRBV4-1 with TRBJ2-1; 8 bases line up with TRBD2. Unmatched junction bases numbered 8, after V lost 4 bases and J lost 6 bases. Germline V gene sequence: CDR1 MGHRA, CDR2 YSYEKL. The length of the CDR3 is 15 residues. CDR3 sequence: CASSRGLAGCNEQFF. As DNA, the CDR3 is TGCGCCAGCAGCCGAGGGCTAGCGGGCTGCAATGAGCAGTTCTTC.

This clonotype has more than one count but fewer than ten. J is TRBJ2-6 and V is TRBV5-6; D is possibly TRBD2 (5 bases). Trimming cost V 4 bases and J 0 bases, with 11 bases left between them. Germline V gene data show CDR1 as SGHDT and CDR2 as YYEEEE. The CDR3 is made up of 16 amino acids. CDR3 coding DNA: TGTGCCAGCAGCGCCGGGATACGCTCTGGGGCCAACGTCCTGACTTTC. Its translation is CASSAGIRSGANVLTF.

V usage is TRBV7-9 and J usage is TRBJ2-7, with TRBD2 matching over 8 bases. The CDR3 totals 12 residues. Germline CDR1 SEHNR, CDR2 FQNEAQ (reference sequence). The CDR3 sequence: CLTGTSSYEQYF. CDR3 nucleotide sequence: TGTTTAACCGGGACTAGTTCCTACGAGCAGTACTTC.

This chain uses TRBV6-6 with TRBJ2-3, with 9 positions matching TRBD1. Looked up from germline, CDR1 is MNHNY and CDR2 is SVGAGI (reference sequence). J was trimmed by 3 bases and V by 5 bases; bases with no gene match: 9. The CDR3 is 16 amino acids. The CDR3: CASSHVGTGRTDTQYF. The CDR3 coding sequence is TGTGCCAGCAGTCATGTGGGGACAGGGCGTACAGATACGCAGTATTTT.

The chain links TRBV6-1 to TRBJ2-3, with 7 bases matching TRBD2. The V and J ends lost 4 bases and 5 bases, in that order; junction bases with no gene match: 15. Germline CDR1 reads MNHNS; CDR2 reads SASEGT. This CDR3 spans 17 amino acids. The CDR3 DNA reads as TGTGCCAGCAGTGCCCTAGGACTTAGCGGGCGGGGAGATACGCAGTATTTT. This sequence encodes CASSALGLSGRGDTQYF.

The chain links TRBV6-5 to TRBJ2-1; D not certain. The germline V gene encodes CDR1 MNHEY and CDR2 SVGAGI. Trimming cost V 6 bases and J 6 bases, with 15 bases left between them. The CDR3 sequence is 14 residues long. The CDR3 nucleotides are TGTGCCAGCAGCTTACTCGACCCGACCAATGAGCAGTTCTTC. Translation gives CASSLLDPTNEQFF.